The 24 T cell receptor beta chains below were found in one sample sequenced in a study of Ad26.COV2.S vaccination and SARS-CoV-2 variants. Regarding treatment: roughly 20 received Ad26.COV2.S at low or high dose, single or two shots; a few received placebo; per-sample allocation not given. Specimens were obtained on day 63 following the first vaccine or placebo injection. The protocol was immunoSEQ multiplex PCR, while the TCRdb copy is restricted to in-frame clones and leaves out a portion. The table records some 320,000 clones, approximately 86% of them present only once. The specimen comprised peripheral blood, sampled in a trial of Ad26.COV2.S vaccine versus placebo. These receptors came from a person aged 18 to 59 who received the Ad26.COV2.S COVID-19 vaccine or a placebo.

The CDR3 loop is CASSLPPERDNQPQHF. The CDR3 coding sequence is TGTGCCAGCAGCCTCCCCCCGGAGAGGGACAATCAGCCCCAGCATTTT. V and J are TRBV11-3 and TRBJ1-5, with D hard to call. The CDR3 has 16 residues. Per germline, CDR1 SGHNT and CDR2 YENEEA. Trimming shortened V by 5 bases and J by 3 bases, and 17 bases separated the two germline ends. The variable domain in full, with the rest retrieved from reference TRBV11-3 and TRBJ1-5, is EAGVVQSPRYKIIEKKQPVAFWCNPISGHNTLYWYLQNLGQGPELLIRYENEEAVDDSQLPKDRFSAERLKGVDSTLKIQPAELGDSAVYLCASSLPPERDNQPQHFGDGTRLSIL.

The chain carries TRBV19 and TRBJ1-4; unclear D gene. V lost 6 bases and J 5 bases, leaving 10 bases between the germline ends. Germline CDR1 LNHDA, CDR2 SQIVND (reference sequence). CDR3 length: 13 amino acids. CDR3 DNA sequence: TGTGCCAGTAGCCGAAACAAGAATGAAAAACTGTTTTTT. Protein: CASSRNKNEKLFF.

V and J are TRBV25-1 and TRBJ1-2; TRBD1 is a possible D gene (5 bases). The CDR3 extends over 16 amino acids. Per germline, CDR1 MGHDK and CDR2 SYGVNS. Trimming removed 4 bases at V and 2 bases at J, with 17 bases between. The CDR3, as DNA: TGTGCCAGCAGTGCCCGGGGGAAGGATTTAAACTATGGCTACACCTTC. Protein sequence: CASSARGKDLNYGYTF.

This chain uses TRBV9 with TRBJ1-1, with 9 bases aligning to TRBD1. Trimming removed 5 bases from V and 2 bases from J; junction bases left unmatched: 7. From germline, CDR1 is SGDLS and CDR2 YYNGEE. CDR3 length: 15 residues. The CDR3 nucleotides read TGTGCCAGCAGTACCGGGACAGGGATTAACACTGAAGCTTTCTTT. Translation gives CASSTGTGINTEAFF. The variable domain in full, completed from reference TRBV9 and TRBJ1-1, reads DSGVTQTPKHLITATGQRVTLRCSPRSGDLSVYWYQQSLDQGLQFLIQYYNGEERAKGNILERFSAQQFPDLHSELNLSSLELGDSALYFCASSTGTGINTEAFFGQGTRLTVV.

The chain combines TRBV2 with TRBJ1-1; tentatively, D is TRBD1 (5 bases). CDR1 and CDR2 from the germline V gene are SNHLY and FYNNEI. Trimming removed 4 bases at V and 8 bases at J, with 11 bases between. The CDR3 contains 12 residues. The CDR3 spells CASSVGALEAFF. DNA of the CDR3: TGTGCCAGCAGTGTCGGGGCTCTAGAAGCTTTCTTT.

This chain links TRBV27 with TRBJ1-1, with unresolved D. This CDR3 has 15 residues. V was shortened by 6 bases and J by 4 bases, with 18 bases between the two germline ends. From germline, CDR1 is MNHEY and CDR2 SMNVEV (reference sequence). CDR3: CASRRAGSWGTEAFF. The CDR3, as DNA: TGTGCCAGCAGACGAGCGGGCTCGTGGGGCACTGAAGCTTTCTTT.

The chain has TRBV19 and TRBJ2-7; D gene ambiguous. Germline V gene data show CDR1 as LNHDA and CDR2 as SQIVND (reference sequence). The CDR3 spans 14 residues. V was cut by 3 bases and J by 1 base, with 10 bases left in between. CDR3: CASSIGYKSYEQYF. CDR3 nucleotides: TGTGCCAGTAGTATCGGTTACAAATCCTACGAGCAGTACTTC.

The rearrangement uses TRBV25-1 and TRBJ1-2; 7 bases fit TRBD1. This CDR3 has 15 residues. After removal of 3 bases from V and 4 bases from J, the junction contained 8 bases not matched to a gene. CDR1 is MGHDK, CDR2 SYGVNS, per germline. The CDR3 loop reads CASSDGGGAPYGYTF. Here the CDR3 DNA reads TGTGCCAGCAGTGATGGAGGGGGCGCTCCCTATGGCTACACCTTC.

The rearrangement uses TRBV11-2 and TRBJ2-5; D perhaps matches TRBD1 (7 bases). CDR1 and CDR2 from the germline V gene are SGHAT and FQNNGV. This CDR3 has 18 residues. Trimming took off 4 bases at V and 2 bases at J, with 23 bases between the two ends. DNA of the CDR3: TGTGCCAGCAGCTCCCCGGAGGCGGGGACAGCGATACAAGAGACCCAGTACTTC. It encodes CASSSPEAGTAIQETQYF.

The chain uses TRBV5-1 and TRBJ2-3, with 12 bases aligning to TRBD2. The J segment lost 4 bases and the V segment lost 3 bases, leaving 12 bases of the junction unmatched. Germline V gene data show CDR1 as SGHRS and CDR2 as YFSETQ. This CDR3 has 18 residues. The CDR3 nucleotides are TGCGCCAGCAGCTCCGGGACGACTAGCGGGGGAACCTCAGATACGCAGTATTTT. It translates to CASSSGTTSGGTSDTQYF.

This rearrangement joins TRBV9 to TRBJ2-1; TRBD1 or TRBD2 may be the D gene (5 bases each). V shed 0 bases and J shed 3 bases, with 10 bases lying between them. Germline-derived CDR1 and CDR2 are SGDLS and YYNGEE. The length of the CDR3 is 15 residues. CDR3 DNA sequence: TGTGCCAGCAGCGTAGGAGGGGTCAACTACAATGAGCAGTTCTTC. This translates into CASSVGGVNYNEQFF.

This chain joins TRBV19 and TRBJ1-2; 7 bases are a match to TRBD1. The CDR3 sequence is 12 residues long. Germline V gives CDR1 LNHDA, CDR2 SQIVND (reference sequence). V trimming: 3 bases; J trimming: 8 bases; junction bases outside the gene matches: 3. Written as DNA, the CDR3 is TGTGCCAGTAGTATGACAGGGCAAGGCTACACCTTC. Protein: CASSMTGQGYTF.

V gene TRBV5-4 combines with J gene TRBJ2-1, with TRBD2 matching over 8 bases. The CDR3 is made up of 18 amino acids. V gave up 2 bases and J gave up 0 bases; unmatched junction bases: 10. Germline V lookup: CDR1 SGHNT, CDR2 YYREEE (reference sequence). This CDR3 is CASSFLIVAGSSYNEQFF. CDR3 sequence (DNA): TGTGCCAGCAGCTTCCTGATTGTAGCGGGGAGCTCCTACAATGAGCAGTTCTTC.

The chain couples TRBV30 to TRBJ1-1; TRBD1 is a possible D gene (6 bases). Between the trimmed V and J ends, which lost 2 bases and 7 bases, there was a span of 11 bases. Germline V gene data show CDR1 as GTSNPN and CDR2 as SVGIG (reference sequence). CDR3 length: 12 amino acids. Written as DNA, the CDR3 is TGTGCCTGGAGTAAAGCCAGGGGTGAAGCTTTCTTT. It specifies CAWSKARGEAFF. Full variable domain (rest looked up from reference TRBV30 and TRBJ1-1): SQTIHQWPATLVQPVGSPLSLECTVEGTSNPNLYWYRQAAGRGLQLLFYSVGIGQISSEVPQNLSASRPQDRQFILSSKKLLLSDSGFYLCAWSKARGEAFFGQGTRLTVV.

The gene calls are TRBV6-6 and TRBJ2-7; 9 bases are shared with TRBD1. The length of the CDR3 is 15 residues. Unmatched junction bases numbered 6, after V lost 2 bases and J lost 4 bases. Germline CDR1 is MNHNY and CDR2 is SVGAGI (reference sequence). The CDR3 nucleotides read TGTGCCAGCAGTTACGCCCCGGGGACAGGGTACGAGCAGTACTTC. Its protein product is CASSYAPGTGYEQYF.

J is TRBJ1-2 and V is TRBV19; D call uncertain. This CDR3 contains 11 residues. Between the trimmed V and J ends, which lost 3 bases and 4 bases, there was a span of 3 bases. Germline V CDR1 and CDR2: LNHDA, SQIVND (reference sequence). CDR3 in DNA: TGTGCCAGTAGTATTGCCTATGGCTACACCTTC. Residues: CASSIAYGYTF. Filled out from reference TRBV19 and TRBJ1-2, the complete variable domain reads DGGITQSPKYLFRKEGQNVTLSCEQNLNHDAMYWYRQDPGQGLRLIYYSQIVNDFQKGDIAEGYSVSREKKESFPLTVTSAQKNPTAFYLCASSIAYGYTFGSGTRLTVV.

The V gene is TRBV30, the J gene TRBJ1-4; tentatively, D is TRBD1 (5 bases). The germline gives CDR1 GTSNPN, CDR2 SVGIG (reference sequence). V was shortened by 2 bases and J by 8 bases, with 9 bases between the two germline ends. The CDR3 length is 12 residues. CDR3 residues: CAWSFRGEKLFF. The CDR3 nucleotides read TGTGCCTGGAGTTTCCGGGGGGAAAAACTGTTTTTT.

The chain couples TRBV28 to TRBJ2-7, with 9 bases lining up with TRBD1. The CDR3 is made up of 14 amino acids. V lost 5 bases to trimming and J lost 4 bases; unmatched junction nucleotides: 6. Germline V gene data show CDR1 as MDHEN and CDR2 as SYDVKM. CDR3 in DNA: TGTGCCAGCAGTGCCGGGACAGGGCTGTACGAGCAGTACTTC. Translating it yields CASSAGTGLYEQYF.

The chain recombines TRBV6-5 with TRBJ2-5, with 7 bases that match TRBD1. Unmatched junction bases numbered 6, after V lost 6 bases and J lost 11 bases. Per the germline V gene, CDR1 is MNHEY and CDR2 is SVGAGI. The CDR3 totals 11 residues. The CDR3 protein is CASSLDRVQYF. The CDR3 region has the DNA TGTGCCAGCAGCCTTGACAGGGTACAGTACTTC.

This sequence joins TRBV2 and TRBJ2-1; D may be TRBD2 (6 bases). V was clipped by 6 bases and J by 9 bases, with 9 bases between them. Germline CDR1 is SNHLY and CDR2 is FYNNEI. This CDR3 contains 11 residues. CDR3 sequence reads: CASRASVEQFF. The CDR3 region has the DNA TGTGCCAGCAGGGCTAGCGTTGAGCAGTTCTTC.

V gene TRBV4-3 combines with J gene TRBJ2-5; possibly TRBD1 or TRBD2 for D (6 bases each). CDR1 is LGHNA, CDR2 YSLEER, per germline. This CDR3 spans 15 amino acids. V lost 0 bases and J lost 8, with 16 bases in between. The CDR3 DNA is TGCGCCAGCAGCCAAGACTCGTTAGGGGGGCGAACCCAGTACTTC. Translated: CASSQDSLGGRTQYF.

The rearrangement links TRBV4-1 to TRBJ2-1, with D possibly matching TRBD2 (7 bases). CDR1 is MGHRA and CDR2 is YSYEKL in the germline V gene. V was clipped by 0 bases and J by 6 bases, with 15 bases between them. The CDR3 is 16 amino acids. CDR3 protein: CASSQDGGGPVNEQFF. CDR3 nucleotides: TGCGCCAGCAGCCAAGATGGGGGGGGGCCGGTCAATGAGCAGTTCTTC.

This clone is a singleton in its sample. The DNA of the CDR3 is TGTGCCAGTAATTGGGGGACAGGGGGTAACTATGGCTACACCTTC. It yields the protein CASNWGTGGNYGYTF. The J gene is TRBJ1-2, the V gene TRBV19; 11 nucleotides align to TRBD1. CDR3 length: 15 amino acids. The V gene end was trimmed by 7 bases and the J gene end by 1 base; junction bases not matched to a gene: 5. Per the germline V gene, CDR1 is LNHDA and CDR2 is SQIVND (reference sequence).

J is TRBJ2-2 and V is TRBV11-2; D tentatively fits TRBD1 or TRBD2 (6 bases each). V dropped 8 bases and J dropped 1 base, with 14 bases sitting between them. The CDR3 spans 15 residues. Per germline, CDR1 SGHAT and CDR2 FQNNGV. The CDR3 here is CASGWGARNTGELFF. The DNA of the CDR3 is TGTGCCAGCGGTTGGGGGGCGAGGAACACCGGGGAGCTGTTTTTT.